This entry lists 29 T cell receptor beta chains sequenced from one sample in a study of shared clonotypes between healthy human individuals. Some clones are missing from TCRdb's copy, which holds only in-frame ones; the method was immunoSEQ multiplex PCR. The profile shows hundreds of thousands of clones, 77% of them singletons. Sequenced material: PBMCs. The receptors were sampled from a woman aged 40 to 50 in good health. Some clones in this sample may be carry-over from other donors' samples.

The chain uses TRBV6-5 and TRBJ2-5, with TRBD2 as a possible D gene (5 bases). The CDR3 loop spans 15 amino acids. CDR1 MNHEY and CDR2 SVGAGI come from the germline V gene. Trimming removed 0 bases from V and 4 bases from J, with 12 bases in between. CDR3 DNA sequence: TGTGCCAGCAGTTACTCGAGTGGGAGAATAGAGACCCAGTACTTC. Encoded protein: CASSYSSGRIETQYF.

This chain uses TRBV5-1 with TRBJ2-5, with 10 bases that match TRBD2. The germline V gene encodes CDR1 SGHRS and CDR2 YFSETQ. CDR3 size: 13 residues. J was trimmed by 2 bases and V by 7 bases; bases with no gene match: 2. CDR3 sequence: CASLGLAQETQYF. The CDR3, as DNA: TGCGCCAGCCTGGGACTAGCGCAAGAGACCCAGTACTTC.

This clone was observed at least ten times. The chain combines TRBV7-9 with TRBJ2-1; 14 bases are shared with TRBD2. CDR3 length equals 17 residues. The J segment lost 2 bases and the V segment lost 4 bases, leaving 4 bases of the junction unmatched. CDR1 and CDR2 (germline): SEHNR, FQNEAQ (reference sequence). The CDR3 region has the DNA TGTGCCAGCAGCTCGACTAGCGGGAGGGCCACCTACAATGAGCAGTTCTTC. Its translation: CASSSTSGRATYNEQFF.

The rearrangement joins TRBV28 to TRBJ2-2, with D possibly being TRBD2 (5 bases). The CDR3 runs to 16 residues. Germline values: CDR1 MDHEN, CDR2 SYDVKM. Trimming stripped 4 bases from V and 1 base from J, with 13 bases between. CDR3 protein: CASSSPGEKNTGELFF. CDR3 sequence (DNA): TGTGCCAGCAGTTCCCCCGGGGAGAAGAACACCGGGGAGCTGTTTTTT. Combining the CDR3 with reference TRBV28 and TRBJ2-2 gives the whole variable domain DVKVTQSSRYLVKRTGEKVFLECVQDMDHENMFWYRQDPGLGLRLIYFSYDVKMKEKGDIPEGYSVSREKKERFSLILESASTNQTSMYLCASSSPGEKNTGELFFGEGSRLTVL.

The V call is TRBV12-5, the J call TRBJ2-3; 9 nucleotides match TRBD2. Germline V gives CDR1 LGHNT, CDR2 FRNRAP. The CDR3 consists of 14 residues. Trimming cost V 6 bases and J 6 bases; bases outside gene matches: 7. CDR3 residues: CASGREGSGDTQYF. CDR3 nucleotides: TGTGCTAGTGGGCGGGAGGGTAGCGGCGATACGCAGTATTTT. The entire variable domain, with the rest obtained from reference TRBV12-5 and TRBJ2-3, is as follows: DARVTQTPRHKVTEMGQEVTMRCQPILGHNTVFWYRQTMMQGLELLAYFRNRAPLDDSGMPKDRFSAEMPDATLATLKIQPSEPRDSAVYFCASGREGSGDTQYFGPGTRLTVL.

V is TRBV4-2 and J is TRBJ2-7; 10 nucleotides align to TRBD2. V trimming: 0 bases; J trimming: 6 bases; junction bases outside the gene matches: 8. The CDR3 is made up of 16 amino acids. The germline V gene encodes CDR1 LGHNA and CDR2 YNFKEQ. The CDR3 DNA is TGTGCCAGCAGCCAAGATCAGATAGCGGGAGGATCCGAGCAGTACTTC. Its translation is CASSQDQIAGGSEQYF.

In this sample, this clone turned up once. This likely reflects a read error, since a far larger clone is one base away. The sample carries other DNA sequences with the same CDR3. CDR3 in DNA: TGTGCCAGCAGCAGACGGACGGGGGGAAGCACAGATACGCAGTATTTT. It yields the protein CASSRRTGGSTDTQYF. The chain is built from TRBV9 and TRBJ2-3; 7 bases match TRBD2. Looked up from germline, CDR1 is SGDLS and CDR2 is YYNGEE. With 4 bases clipped from V and 0 bases from J, the junction kept 8 bases outside the gene matches. There are 16 residues in the CDR3.

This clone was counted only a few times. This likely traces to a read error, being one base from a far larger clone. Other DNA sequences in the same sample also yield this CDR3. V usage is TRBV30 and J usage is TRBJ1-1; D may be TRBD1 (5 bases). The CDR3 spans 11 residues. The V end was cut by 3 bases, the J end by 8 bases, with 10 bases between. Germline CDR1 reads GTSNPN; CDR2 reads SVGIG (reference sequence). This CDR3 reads CAWRDMTEAFF. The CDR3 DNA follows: TGTGCCTGGAGGGACATGACCGAAGCTTTCTTT. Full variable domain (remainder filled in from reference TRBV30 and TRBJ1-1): SQTIHQWPATLVQPVGSPLSLECTVEGTSNPNLYWYRQAAGRGLQLLFYSVGIGQISSEVPQNLSASRPQDRQFILSSKKLLLSDSGFYLCAWRDMTEAFFGQGTRLTVV.

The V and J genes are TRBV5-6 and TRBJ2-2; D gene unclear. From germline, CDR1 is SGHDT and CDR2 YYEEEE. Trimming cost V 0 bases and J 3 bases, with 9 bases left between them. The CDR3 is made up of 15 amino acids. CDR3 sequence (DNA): TGTGCCAGCAGCTTGGTGAGCGACTACACCGGGGAGCTGTTTTTT. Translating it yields CASSLVSDYTGELFF.

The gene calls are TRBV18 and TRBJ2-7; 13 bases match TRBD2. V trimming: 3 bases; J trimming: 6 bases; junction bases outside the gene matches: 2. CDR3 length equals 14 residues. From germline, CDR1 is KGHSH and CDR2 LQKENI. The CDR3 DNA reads TGTGCCAGCTCACCGGGACTAGCGGGACTCGAGCAGTACTTC. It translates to CASSPGLAGLEQYF.

The CDR3 loop is CASSLNIITEAFF. CDR3 DNA: TGTGCCAGCAGCTTAAACATCATCACTGAAGCTTTCTTT. The chain is built from TRBV7-3 and TRBJ1-1; D is unclear. Per the germline V gene, CDR1 is SGHTA and CDR2 is FQGTGA. The CDR3 runs 13 residues. Trimming removed 1 base at V and 4 bases at J, with 7 bases between.

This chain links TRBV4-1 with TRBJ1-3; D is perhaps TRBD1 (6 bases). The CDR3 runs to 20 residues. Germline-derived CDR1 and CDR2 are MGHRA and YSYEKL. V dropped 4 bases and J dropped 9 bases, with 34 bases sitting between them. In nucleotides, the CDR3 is TGCGCCAGCAGCCCCTTCCCCAATACCCAGACAGGCCATCTGCGGAGCACCATATATTTT. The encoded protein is CASSPFPNTQTGHLRSTIYF.

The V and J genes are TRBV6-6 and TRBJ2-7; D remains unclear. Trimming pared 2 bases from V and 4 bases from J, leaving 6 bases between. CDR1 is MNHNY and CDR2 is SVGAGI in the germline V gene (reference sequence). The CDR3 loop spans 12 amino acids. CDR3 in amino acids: CASSYPRYEQYF. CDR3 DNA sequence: TGTGCCAGCAGTTACCCGCGATACGAGCAGTACTTC.

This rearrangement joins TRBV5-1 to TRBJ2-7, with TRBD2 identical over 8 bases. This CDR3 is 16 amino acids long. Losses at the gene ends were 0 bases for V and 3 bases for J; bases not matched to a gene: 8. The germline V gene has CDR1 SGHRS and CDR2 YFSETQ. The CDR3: CASSLGLATSSYEQYF. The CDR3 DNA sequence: TGCGCCAGCAGCTTGGGACTAGCGACCTCTAGCTACGAGCAGTACTTC.

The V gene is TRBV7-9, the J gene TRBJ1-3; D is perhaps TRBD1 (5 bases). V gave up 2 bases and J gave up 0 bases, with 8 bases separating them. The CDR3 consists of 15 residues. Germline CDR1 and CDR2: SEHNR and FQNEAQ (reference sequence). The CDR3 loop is CASSLRQISGNTIYF. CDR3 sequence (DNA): TGTGCCAGCAGCTTACGACAGATCTCTGGAAACACCATATATTTT.

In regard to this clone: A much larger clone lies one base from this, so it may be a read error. The CDR3 region has the DNA TGTGCCACCAGCCTAGAGAGTTCTGGGGCCAACATCCTGACTTTC. Its protein product is CATSLESSGANILTF. The chain carries TRBV15 and TRBJ2-6; the D gene is possibly TRBD1 (5 bases). Germline CDR1 LNHNV, CDR2 YYDKDF (reference sequence). The CDR3 is 15 amino acids.

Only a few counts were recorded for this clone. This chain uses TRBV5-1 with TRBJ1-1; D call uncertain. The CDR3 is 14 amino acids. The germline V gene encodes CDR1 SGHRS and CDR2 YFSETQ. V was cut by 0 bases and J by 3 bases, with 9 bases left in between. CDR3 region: CASSLGAVDTEAFF. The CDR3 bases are TGCGCCAGCAGCTTGGGAGCTGTAGACACTGAAGCTTTCTTT.

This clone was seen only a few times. CDR3 coding DNA: TGCAGCGTTGAACGGGACACTGAAGCTTTCTTT. Its protein product is CSVERDTEAFF. The rearrangement joins TRBV29-1 to TRBJ1-1; D remains unclear. Trimming left V 2 bases short and J 3 bases short, with 4 bases between. Per germline, CDR1 SQVTM and CDR2 ANQGSEA. This CDR3 is 11 amino acids long.

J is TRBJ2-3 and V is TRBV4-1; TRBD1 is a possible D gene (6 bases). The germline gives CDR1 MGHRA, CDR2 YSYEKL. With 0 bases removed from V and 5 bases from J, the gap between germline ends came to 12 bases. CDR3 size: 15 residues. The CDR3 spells CASSQEGHPEDTQYF. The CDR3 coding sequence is TGCGCCAGCAGCCAAGAGGGACACCCAGAAGATACGCAGTATTTT.

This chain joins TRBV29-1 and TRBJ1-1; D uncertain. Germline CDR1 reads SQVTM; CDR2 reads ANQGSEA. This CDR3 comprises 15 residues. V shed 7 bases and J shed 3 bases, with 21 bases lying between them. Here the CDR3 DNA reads TGCAGCGCCGCTACAGCCTCCTACGCGGACACTGAAGCTTTCTTT. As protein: CSAATASYADTEAFF.

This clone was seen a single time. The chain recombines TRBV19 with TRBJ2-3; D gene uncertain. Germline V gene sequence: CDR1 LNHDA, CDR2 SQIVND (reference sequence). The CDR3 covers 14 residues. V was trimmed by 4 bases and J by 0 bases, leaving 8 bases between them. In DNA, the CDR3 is TGTGCCAGTAGTAAAGGTGCTAGCACAGATACGCAGTATTTT. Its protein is CASSKGASTDTQYF.

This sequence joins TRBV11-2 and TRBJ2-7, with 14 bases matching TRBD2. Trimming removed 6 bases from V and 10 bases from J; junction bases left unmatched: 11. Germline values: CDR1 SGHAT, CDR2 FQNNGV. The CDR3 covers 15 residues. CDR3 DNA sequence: TGTGCCAGCAGTATCGCGGGACTAGCGGGAGACACCCAGTACTTC. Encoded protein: CASSIAGLAGDTQYF.

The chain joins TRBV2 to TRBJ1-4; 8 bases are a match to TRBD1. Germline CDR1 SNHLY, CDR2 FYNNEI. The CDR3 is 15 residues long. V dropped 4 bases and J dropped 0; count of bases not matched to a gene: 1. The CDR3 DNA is TGTGCCAGCAGTGCAGGGGGCACAACTAATGAAAAACTGTTTTTT. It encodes CASSAGGTTNEKLFF.

In DNA, the CDR3 is TGTGCCAGCTCACCACCGGTAGCGGGAGACTACGAGCAGTACTTC. Amino acids: CASSPPVAGDYEQYF. The chain links TRBV18 to TRBJ2-7; 9 positions agree with TRBD2. The CDR3 consists of 15 residues. V was pared by 0 bases and J by 3 bases, with 3 bases of the junction left unmatched. From germline, CDR1 is KGHSH and CDR2 LQKENI.

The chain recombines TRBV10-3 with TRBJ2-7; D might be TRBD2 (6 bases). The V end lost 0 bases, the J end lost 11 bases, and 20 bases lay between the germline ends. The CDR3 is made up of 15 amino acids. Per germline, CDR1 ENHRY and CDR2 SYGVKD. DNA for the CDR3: TGTGCCATCAGTGAGTCTTCCGGGGCTCCGTGGGGGGAGTACTTC. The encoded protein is CAISESSGAPWGEYF.

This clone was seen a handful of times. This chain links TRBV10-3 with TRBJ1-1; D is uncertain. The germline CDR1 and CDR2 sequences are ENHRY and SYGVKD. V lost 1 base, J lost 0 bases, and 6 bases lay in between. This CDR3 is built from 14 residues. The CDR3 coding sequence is TGTGCCATCAGTGAGTGGGCAGTGAACACTGAAGCTTTCTTT. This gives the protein CAISEWAVNTEAFF.

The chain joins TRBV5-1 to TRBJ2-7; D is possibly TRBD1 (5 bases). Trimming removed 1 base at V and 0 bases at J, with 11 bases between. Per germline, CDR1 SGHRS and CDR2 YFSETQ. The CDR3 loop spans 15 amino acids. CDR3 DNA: TGCGCCAGCAGCTTGTGGGGCCGAAGCTCCTACGAGCAGTACTTC. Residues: CASSLWGRSSYEQYF.

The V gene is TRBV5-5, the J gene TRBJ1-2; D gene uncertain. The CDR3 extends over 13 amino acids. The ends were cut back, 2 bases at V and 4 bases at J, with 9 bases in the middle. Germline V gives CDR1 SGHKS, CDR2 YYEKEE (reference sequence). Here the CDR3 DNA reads TGTGCCAGCAGCTTAGACGGTAGCTATGGCTACACCTTC. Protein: CASSLDGSYGYTF.

The CDR3 coding sequence is TGTGCCAGCAAGGCGGGAACCAACACCGGGGAGCTGTTTTTT. This encodes CASKAGTNTGELFF. The genes are TRBV7-3 and TRBJ2-2; TRBD2 is a possible D gene (6 bases). This CDR3 spans 14 amino acids. CDR1 and CDR2 (germline): SGHTA, FQGTGA. The V and J ends lost 7 bases and 2 bases respectively, with 11 bases between them.